What follows describes a single TCR beta chain. The antigen is unknown. The protocol was immunoSEQ multiplex PCR, while the TCRdb copy is restricted to in-frame clones and leaves out a portion. The sample yields around 600,000 clones, less than 98% seen once. From germline, CDR1 is SGHTA and CDR2 FQGNSA. This CDR3 is built from 19 residues. With V trimmed by 5 bases and J by 6 bases, 20 bases remained unmatched. This record belongs to a study of shared clonotypes between healthy human individuals. General study results and limits: Sample collection involved blood only; tissue repertoires are likely different.

Sequenced input: naive CD4+ T cells sorted from blood. Stated subset: CD45RA+ positively selected. V is TRBV7-2 and J is TRBJ2-7; 12 positions agree with TRBD1. The TCR originated in a woman aged 30 to 39 in good health. Written as DNA, the CDR3 is TGTGCCAGCAGCGACTGCCGTCCCGGGACAGGGGGCGTAGCCTGCGAGCAGTACTTC. Its translation is CASSDCRPGTGGVACEQYF.